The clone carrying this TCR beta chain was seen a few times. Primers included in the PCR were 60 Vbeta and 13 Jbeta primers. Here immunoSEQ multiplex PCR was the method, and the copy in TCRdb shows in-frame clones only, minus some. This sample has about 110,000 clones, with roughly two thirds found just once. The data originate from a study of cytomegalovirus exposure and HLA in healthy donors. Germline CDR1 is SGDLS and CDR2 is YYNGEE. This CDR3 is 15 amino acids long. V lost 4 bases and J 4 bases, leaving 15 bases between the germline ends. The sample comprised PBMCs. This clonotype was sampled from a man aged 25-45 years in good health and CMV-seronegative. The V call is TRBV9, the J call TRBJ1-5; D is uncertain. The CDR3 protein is CASSRSSGGNQPQHF. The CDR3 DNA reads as TGTGCCAGCAGCCGCAGTAGTGGCGGGAATCAGCCCCAGCATTTT. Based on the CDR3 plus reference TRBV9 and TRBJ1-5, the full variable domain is DSGVTQTPKHLITATGQRVTLRCSPRSGDLSVYWYQQSLDQGLQFLIQYYNGEERAKGNILERFSAQQFPDLHSELNLSSLELGDSALYFCASSRSSGGNQPQHFGDGTRLSIL.